This is a list of T cell receptor beta chains from one sample in a study of T-cell memory formation after mild COVID-19. MiXCR, run by TCRdb on the 5' RACE reads, gives a single entry per CDR3 protein. The sample consists of fewer than 600,000 distinct CDR3 sequences, about 20% of them appearing once. The sequenced sample was PBMCs or a T cell subset sorted from them (not recorded which). The receptors derive from an adult woman who had mild COVID-19 (a few samples of this study predate the infection). Cell type and time point are not known. Each CDR3 is given with its conserved first and last residue. D genes are given only for firm matches. Expanded clones get a size class; other rows say once, few or many, or leave the size out.

TRBJ2-5 | few | TRBV24-1 | TRBD2 | CATSDLTSGAETQYF | TGTGCCACCAGTGACCTGACTAGCGGGGCGGAGACCCAGTACTTC
TRBJ2-1 | many | TRBV12-3/TRBV12-4 | TRBD1 | CASSLGTGYNEQFF | TGTGCCAGCAGTTTAGGGACAGGGTACAATGAGCAGTTCTTC
TRBJ2-2 | few | TRBV7-6 | TRBD1 | CASSAAGQGPKTGELFF | TGTGCCAGCAGCGCGGCGGGACAGGGGCCGAAGACCGGGGAGCTGTTTTTT
TRBJ2-5 | NA | TRBV25-1 | NA | CASSEYSETQYF | TGTGCCAGCAGTGAATATTCGGAGACCCAGTACTTC
TRBJ2-5 | few | TRBV5-4 | TRBD2 | CASSLDRAGGMETQYF | TGTGCCAGCAGCTTGGACAGGGCGGGGGGGATGGAGACCCAGTACTTC
TRBJ2-7 | NA | TRBV12-3/TRBV12-4 | TRBD2 | CASRPGLARSYEQYF | TGTGCCAGCAGGCCAGGACTAGCGCGCTCCTACGAGCAGTACTTC
TRBJ2-7 | many | TRBV5-5 | TRBD2 | CASSRGLAYEQYF | TGTGCCAGCAGCCGGGGACTAGCCTACGAGCAGTACTTC
TRBJ2-1 | few | TRBV27 | TRBD2 | CASSRLAGVYSYNEQFF | TGTGCCAGCAGTCGACTAGCGGGGGTGTACTCCTACAATGAGCAGTTCTTC
TRBJ1-4 | NA | TRBV7-9 | NA | CASSPGQSLITNEKLFF | TGTGCCAGCAGCCCCGGGCAGAGCCTTATAACTAATGAAAAACTGTTTTTT
TRBJ1-1 | few | TRBV18 | NA | CASSPGRSNTEAFF | TGTGCCAGCTCACCGGGACGGTCGAACACTGAAGCTTTCTTT
TRBJ1-3 | NA | TRBV5-6 | TRBD1 | CASTWGQGRNTIYF | TGTGCCAGCACCTGGGGACAGGGTCGAAACACCATATATTTT
TRBJ2-1 | few | TRBV7-9 | TRBD2 | CASSPRGSGRPSYNEQFF | TGTGCCAGCAGCCCCCGGGGTAGCGGGAGGCCCTCCTACAATGAGCAGTTCTTC
TRBJ1-2 | NA | TRBV30 | NA | CAWSDSSLGYTF | TGTGCCTGGAGTGATAGTTCCTTGGGCTACACCTTC
TRBJ2-3 | few | TRBV7-8 | TRBD2 | CASSFKYGGLAGETDTQYF | TGTGCCAGCAGCTTTAAATACGGCGGACTAGCGGGGGAGACAGATACGCAGTATTTT
TRBJ1-4 | few | TRBV5-1 | TRBD1 | CASSTGQGSEKLFF | TGCGCCAGCAGCACGGGACAGGGGAGTGAAAAACTGTTTTTT
TRBJ1-4 | NA | TRBV7-8 | NA | CASRPQVSTNEKLFF | TGTGCCAGCCGACCCCAAGTTTCAACTAATGAAAAACTGTTTTTT
TRBJ2-5 | NA | TRBV24-1 | NA | CATSGRGVGETQYF | TGTGCCACCAGTGGAAGGGGAGTAGGGGAGACCCAGTACTTC
TRBJ1-3 | few | TRBV7-2 | NA | CASSFGRASLSGNTIYF | TGTGCCAGCAGCTTTGGCAGGGCCTCACTCTCTGGAAACACCATATATTTT
TRBJ2-7 | few | TRBV18 | TRBD1 | CASSPQDRVWEQYF | TGTGCCAGCTCACCACAAGACAGGGTTTGGGAGCAGTACTTC
TRBJ2-1 | NA | TRBV3-1 | TRBD2 | CASSHSGGNNEQFF | TGTGCCAGCAGTCATAGCGGGGGGAACAATGAGCAGTTCTTC
TRBJ1-2 | few | TRBV29-1 | TRBD1 | CSVEGRRTGENYGYTF | TGCAGCGTTGAGGGAAGAAGGACAGGCGAGAACTATGGCTACACCTTC
TRBJ1-6 | many | TRBV7-9 | TRBD1 | CASSPSGQGNSPLHF | TGTGCCAGCAGCCCAAGTGGACAGGGGAATTCACCCCTCCACTTT